Given below is one TCR beta chain in context. One Seattle source followed patients from active infection through their disease course. These data originate in a study of blood T cell repertoires in COVID-19. Looking at the study overall: Researchers got acute and convalescent COVID-19 samples from the United States, Italy and Spain. PBMCs, B-cell-depleted T cells, or T cells provided the cDNA or gDNA that made up the material.

As processed by the authors: For nucleated cells, counts were estimated from reference gene primer amplification. Profiling relied on immunoSEQ multiplex PCR, and the TCRdb table lists in-frame clones only, not all of them. The V and J calls and clone size are taken from that table; D and trimming were inferred from the DNA. The sample holds some 250,000 clones, 80% to 90% seen once. This sequence was found in a woman older than 75 with COVID-19, enrolled during active disease. The source material was peripheral blood.

The CDR3 bases are TGTGCCAGCAGTGATATACAGGGGTACTATGGCTACACCTTC. Translation gives CASSDIQGYYGYTF. J is TRBJ1-2 and V is TRBV6-1, with 7 bases lining up with TRBD1. This CDR3 is built from 14 residues. The V segment lost 3 bases and the J segment 3 bases; nucleotides outside the gene matches: 4. CDR1 is MNHNS and CDR2 is SASEGT in the germline V gene.